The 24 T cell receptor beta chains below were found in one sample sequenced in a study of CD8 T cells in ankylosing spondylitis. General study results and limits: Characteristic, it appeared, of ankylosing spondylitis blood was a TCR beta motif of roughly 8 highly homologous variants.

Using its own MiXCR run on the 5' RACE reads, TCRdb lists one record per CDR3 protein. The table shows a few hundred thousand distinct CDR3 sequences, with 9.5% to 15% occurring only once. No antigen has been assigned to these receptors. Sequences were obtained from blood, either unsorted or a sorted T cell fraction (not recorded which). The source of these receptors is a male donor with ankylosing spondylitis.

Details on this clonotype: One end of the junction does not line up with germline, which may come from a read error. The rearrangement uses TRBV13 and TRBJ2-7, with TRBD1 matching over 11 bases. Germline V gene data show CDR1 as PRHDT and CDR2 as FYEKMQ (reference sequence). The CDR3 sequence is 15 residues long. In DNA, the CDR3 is TGTGTCAGCAGCCCCTTGGGACAGGGGGACTACGAGCAGTACTTC. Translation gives CVSSPLGQGDYEQYF.

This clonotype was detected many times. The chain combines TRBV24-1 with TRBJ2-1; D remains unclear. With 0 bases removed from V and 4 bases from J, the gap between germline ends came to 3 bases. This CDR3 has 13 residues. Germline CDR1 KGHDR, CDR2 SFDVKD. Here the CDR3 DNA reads TGTGCCACCAGTGATTTGGGGTACAATGAGCAGTTCTTC. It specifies CATSDLGYNEQFF.

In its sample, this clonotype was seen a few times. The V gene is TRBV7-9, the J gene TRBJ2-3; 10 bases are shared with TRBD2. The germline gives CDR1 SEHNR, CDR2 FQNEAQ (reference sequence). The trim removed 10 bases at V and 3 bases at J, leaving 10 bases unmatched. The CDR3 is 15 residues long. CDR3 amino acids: CAILGASGSTDTQYF. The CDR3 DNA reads TGTGCCATCCTGGGAGCTAGCGGGAGTACAGATACGCAGTATTTT.

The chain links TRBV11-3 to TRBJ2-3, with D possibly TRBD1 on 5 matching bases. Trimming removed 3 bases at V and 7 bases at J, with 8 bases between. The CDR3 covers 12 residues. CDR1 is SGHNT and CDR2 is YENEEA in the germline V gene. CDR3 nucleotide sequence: TGTGCCAGCAGCTTGACAGAATATACGCAGTATTTT. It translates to CASSLTEYTQYF.

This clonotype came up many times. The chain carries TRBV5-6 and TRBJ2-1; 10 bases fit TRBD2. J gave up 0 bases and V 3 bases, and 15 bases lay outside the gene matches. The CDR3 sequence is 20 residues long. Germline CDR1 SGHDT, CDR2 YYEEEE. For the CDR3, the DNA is TGTGCCAGCAGCTACTCGACCCTAGCGGGAGCCTATAGCTCCTACAATGAGCAGTTCTTC. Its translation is CASSYSTLAGAYSSYNEQFF.

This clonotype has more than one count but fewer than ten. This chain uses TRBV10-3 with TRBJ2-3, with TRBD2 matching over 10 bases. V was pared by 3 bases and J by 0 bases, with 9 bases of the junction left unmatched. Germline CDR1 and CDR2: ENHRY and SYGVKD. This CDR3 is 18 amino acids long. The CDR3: CAISEWGTSASSTDTQYF. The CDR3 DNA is TGTGCCATCAGTGAATGGGGGACTAGCGCTTCTAGCACAGATACGCAGTATTTT.

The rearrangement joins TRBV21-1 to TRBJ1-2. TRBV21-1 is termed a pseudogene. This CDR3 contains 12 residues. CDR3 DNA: TGTGCCCTCGGGCGGGGACTCTATGGCTACACCTTC. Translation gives CALGRGLYGYTF.

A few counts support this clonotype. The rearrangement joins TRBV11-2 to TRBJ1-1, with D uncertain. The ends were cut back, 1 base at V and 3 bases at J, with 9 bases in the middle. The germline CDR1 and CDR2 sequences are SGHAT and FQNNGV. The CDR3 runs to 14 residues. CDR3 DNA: TGTGCCAGCAGCTTAGTTCCAGAATACACTGAAGCTTTCTTT. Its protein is CASSLVPEYTEAFF.

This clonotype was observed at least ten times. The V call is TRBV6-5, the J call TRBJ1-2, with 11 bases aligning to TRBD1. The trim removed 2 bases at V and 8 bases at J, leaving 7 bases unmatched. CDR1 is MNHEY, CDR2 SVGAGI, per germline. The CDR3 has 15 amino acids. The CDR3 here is CASSYPDRGQEGYTF. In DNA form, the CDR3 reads TGTGCCAGCAGTTACCCGGACAGGGGGCAGGAAGGCTACACCTTC.

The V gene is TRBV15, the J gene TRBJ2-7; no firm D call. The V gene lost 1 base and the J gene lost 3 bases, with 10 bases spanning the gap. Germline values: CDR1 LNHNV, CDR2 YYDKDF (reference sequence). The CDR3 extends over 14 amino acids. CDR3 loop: CATSRGDSLYEQYV. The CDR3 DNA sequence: TGTGCCACCAGCAGAGGGGATTCACTCTACGAGCAGTACGTC.

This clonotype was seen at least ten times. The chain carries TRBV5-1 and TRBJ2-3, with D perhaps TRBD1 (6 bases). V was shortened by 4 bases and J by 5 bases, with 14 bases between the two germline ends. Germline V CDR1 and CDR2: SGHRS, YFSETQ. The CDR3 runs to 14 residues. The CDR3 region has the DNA TGCGCCAGCAGCCCAAGGGGGACGGGAGATACGCAGTATTTT. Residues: CASSPRGTGDTQYF.

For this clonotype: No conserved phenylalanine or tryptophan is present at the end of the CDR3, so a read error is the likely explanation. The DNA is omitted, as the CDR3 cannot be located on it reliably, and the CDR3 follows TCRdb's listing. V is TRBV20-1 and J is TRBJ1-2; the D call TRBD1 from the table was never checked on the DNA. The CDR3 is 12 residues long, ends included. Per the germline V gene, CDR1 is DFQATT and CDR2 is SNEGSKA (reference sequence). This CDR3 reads CSARIDSGGSWL.

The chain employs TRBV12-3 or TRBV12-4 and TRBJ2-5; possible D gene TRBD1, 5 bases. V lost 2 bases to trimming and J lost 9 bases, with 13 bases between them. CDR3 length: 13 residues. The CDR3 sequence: CASSLPGLRAQYF. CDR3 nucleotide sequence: TGTGCCAGCAGTTTACCAGGGCTAAGGGCCCAGTACTTC.

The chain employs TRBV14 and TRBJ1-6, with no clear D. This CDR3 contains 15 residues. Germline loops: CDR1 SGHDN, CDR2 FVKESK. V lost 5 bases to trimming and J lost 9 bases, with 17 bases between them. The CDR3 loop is CASSSWQHGGSPLHF. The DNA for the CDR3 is TGTGCCAGCAGCTCGTGGCAGCATGGAGGTTCACCCCTCCACTTT.

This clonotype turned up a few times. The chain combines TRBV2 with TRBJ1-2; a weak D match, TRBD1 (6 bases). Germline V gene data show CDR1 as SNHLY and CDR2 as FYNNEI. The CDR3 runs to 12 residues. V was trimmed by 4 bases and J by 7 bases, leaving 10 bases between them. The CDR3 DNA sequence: TGTGCCAGCAGTGTACAGGGAGTTGGCTACACCTTC. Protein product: CASSVQGVGYTF.

The CDR3 DNA reads TGCAGTGCTAGAGATCGAGGCCCCTATAATTCACCCCTCCACTTT. This codes for CSARDRGPYNSPLHF. The V and J genes are TRBV20-1 and TRBJ1-6; D is undetermined. This CDR3 spans 15 amino acids. Germline loops: CDR1 DFQATT, CDR2 SNEGSKA (reference sequence). Trimming took off 0 bases at V and 2 bases at J, with 8 bases between the two ends.

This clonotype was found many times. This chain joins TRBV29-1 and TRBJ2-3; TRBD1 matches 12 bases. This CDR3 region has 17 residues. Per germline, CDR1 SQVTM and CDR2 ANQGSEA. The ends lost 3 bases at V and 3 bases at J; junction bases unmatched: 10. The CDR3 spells CSVEWERDRGRTDTQYF. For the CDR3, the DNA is TGCAGCGTTGAGTGGGAGCGGGACAGGGGGCGTACAGATACGCAGTATTTT.

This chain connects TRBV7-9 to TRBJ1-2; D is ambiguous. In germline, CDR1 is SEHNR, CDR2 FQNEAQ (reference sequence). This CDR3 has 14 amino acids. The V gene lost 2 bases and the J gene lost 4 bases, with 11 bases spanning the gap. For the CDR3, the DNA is TGTGCCAGCAGCTTATTAAGTATGAGCTATGGCTACACCTTC. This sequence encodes CASSLLSMSYGYTF. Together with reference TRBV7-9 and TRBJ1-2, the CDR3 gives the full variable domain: DTGVSQNPRHKITKRGQNVTFRCDPISEHNRLYWYRQTLGQGPEFLTYFQNEAQLEKSRLLSDRFSAERPKGSFSTLEIQRTEQGDSAMYLCASSLLSMSYGYTFGSGTRLTVV.

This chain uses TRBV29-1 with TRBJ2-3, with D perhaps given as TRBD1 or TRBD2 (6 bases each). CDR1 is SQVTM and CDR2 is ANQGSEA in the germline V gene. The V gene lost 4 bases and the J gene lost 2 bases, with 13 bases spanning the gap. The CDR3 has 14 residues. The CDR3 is CSVGTGAFTDTQYF. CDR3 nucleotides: TGCAGCGTTGGGACGGGGGCCTTCACAGATACGCAGTATTTT.

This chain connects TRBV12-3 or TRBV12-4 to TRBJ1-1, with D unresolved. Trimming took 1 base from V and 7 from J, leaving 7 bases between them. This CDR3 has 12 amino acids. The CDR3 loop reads CASSLGVLEAFF. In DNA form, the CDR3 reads TGTGCCAGCAGTTTAGGGGTCCTTGAAGCTTTCTTT.

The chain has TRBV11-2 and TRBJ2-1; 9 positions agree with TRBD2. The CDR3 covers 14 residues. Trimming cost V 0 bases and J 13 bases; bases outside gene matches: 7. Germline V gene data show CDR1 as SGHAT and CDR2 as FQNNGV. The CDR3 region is CASSLDRASGVQFF. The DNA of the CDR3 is TGTGCCAGCAGCTTAGATCGGGCTAGCGGGGTCCAGTTCTTC.

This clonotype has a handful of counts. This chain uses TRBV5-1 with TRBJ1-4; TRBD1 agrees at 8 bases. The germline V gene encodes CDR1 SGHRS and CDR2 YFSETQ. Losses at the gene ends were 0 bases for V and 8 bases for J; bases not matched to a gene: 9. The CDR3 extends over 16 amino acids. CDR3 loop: CASSLVAGTGKEKLFF. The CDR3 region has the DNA TGCGCCAGCAGCTTGGTGGCCGGGACAGGAAAGGAAAAACTGTTTTTT.

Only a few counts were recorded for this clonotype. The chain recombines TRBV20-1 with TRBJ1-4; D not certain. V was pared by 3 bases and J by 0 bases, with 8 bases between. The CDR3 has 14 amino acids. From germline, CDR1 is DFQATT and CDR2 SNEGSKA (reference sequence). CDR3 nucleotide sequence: TGCAGTGCTAGGGGAAAACCAACTAATGAAAAACTGTTTTTT. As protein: CSARGKPTNEKLFF.

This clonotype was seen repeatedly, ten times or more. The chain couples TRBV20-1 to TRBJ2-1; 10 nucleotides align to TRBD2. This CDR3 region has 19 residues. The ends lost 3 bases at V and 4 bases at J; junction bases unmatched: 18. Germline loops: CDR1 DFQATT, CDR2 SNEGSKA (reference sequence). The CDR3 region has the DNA TGCAGTGCTAGGGGGGGGCTAGCGGGAGATCCGGTGACTTACAATGAGCAGTTCTTC. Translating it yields CSARGGLAGDPVTYNEQFF.